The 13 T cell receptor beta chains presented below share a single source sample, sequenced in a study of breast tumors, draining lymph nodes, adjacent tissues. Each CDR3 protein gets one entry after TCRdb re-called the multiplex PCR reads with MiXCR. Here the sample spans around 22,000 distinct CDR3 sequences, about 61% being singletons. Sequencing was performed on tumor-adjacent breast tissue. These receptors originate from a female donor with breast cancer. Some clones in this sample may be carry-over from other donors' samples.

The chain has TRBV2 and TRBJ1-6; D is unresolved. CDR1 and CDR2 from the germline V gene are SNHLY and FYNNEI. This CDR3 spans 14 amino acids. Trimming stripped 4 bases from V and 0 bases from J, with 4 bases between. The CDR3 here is CASSVSSYNSPLHF. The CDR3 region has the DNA TGTGCCAGCAGTGTAAGCTCCTATAATTCACCCCTCCACTTT.

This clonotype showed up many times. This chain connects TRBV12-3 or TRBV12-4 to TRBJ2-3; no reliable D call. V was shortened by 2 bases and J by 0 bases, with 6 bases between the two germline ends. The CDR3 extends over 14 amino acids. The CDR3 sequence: CASSLQTSTDTQYF. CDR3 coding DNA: TGTGCCAGCAGTTTACAGACTAGCACAGATACGCAGTATTTT.

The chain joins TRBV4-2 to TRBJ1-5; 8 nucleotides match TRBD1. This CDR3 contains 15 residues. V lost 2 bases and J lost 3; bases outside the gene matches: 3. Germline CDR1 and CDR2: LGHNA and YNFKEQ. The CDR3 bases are TGTGCCAGCAGCCAACAGGGGGCCAACAATCAGCCCCAGCATTTT. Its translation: CASSQQGANNQPQHF.

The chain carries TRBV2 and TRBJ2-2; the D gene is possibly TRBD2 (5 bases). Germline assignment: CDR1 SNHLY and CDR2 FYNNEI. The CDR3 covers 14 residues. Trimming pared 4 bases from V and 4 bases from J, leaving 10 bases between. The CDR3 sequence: CASSAGSGTGELFF. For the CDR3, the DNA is TGTGCCAGCAGTGCGGGGTCGGGCACCGGGGAGCTGTTTTTT. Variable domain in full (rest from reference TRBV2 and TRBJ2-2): EPEVTQTPSHQVTQMGQEVILRCVPISNHLYFYWYRQILGQKVEFLVSFYNNEISEKSEIFDDQFSVERPDGSNFTLKIRSTKLEDSAMYFCASSAGSGTGELFFGEGSRLTVL.

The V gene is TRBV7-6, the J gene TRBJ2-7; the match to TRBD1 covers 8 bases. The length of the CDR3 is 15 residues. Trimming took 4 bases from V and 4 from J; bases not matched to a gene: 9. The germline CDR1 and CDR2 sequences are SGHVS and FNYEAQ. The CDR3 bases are TGTGCCAGCAGCTCCAGTCCAGGGGGCTATTACGAGCAGTACTTC. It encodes CASSSSPGGYYEQYF.

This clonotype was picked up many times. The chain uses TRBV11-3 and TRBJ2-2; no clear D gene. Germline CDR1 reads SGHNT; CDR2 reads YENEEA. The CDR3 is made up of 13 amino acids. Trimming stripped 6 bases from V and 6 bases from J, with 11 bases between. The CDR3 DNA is TGTGCCAGCAGTCAGTACGGCGCCGGGGAGCTGTTTTTT. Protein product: CASSQYGAGELFF.

CDR3 residues: CASSPRTGVSPLHF. In DNA form, the CDR3 reads TGTGCCAGCAGTCCCCGGACAGGGGTATCACCCCTCCACTTT. The chain combines TRBV28 with TRBJ1-6; 9 nucleotides agree with TRBD1. From germline, CDR1 is MDHEN and CDR2 SYDVKM. CDR3 length equals 14 residues. Trimming at V came to 5 bases and at J to 10 bases, leaving 6 bases not matched to a gene. The entire variable domain, with the rest obtained from reference TRBV28 and TRBJ1-6, is as follows: DVKVTQSSRYLVKRTGEKVFLECVQDMDHENMFWYRQDPGLGLRLIYFSYDVKMKEKGDIPEGYSVSREKKERFSLILESASTNQTSMYLCASSPRTGVSPLHFGNGTRLTVT.

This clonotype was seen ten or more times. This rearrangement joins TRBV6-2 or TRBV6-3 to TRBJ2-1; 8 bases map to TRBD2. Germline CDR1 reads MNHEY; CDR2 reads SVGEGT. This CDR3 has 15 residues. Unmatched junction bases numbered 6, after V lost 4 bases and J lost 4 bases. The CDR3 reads CASSLSGREYNEQFF. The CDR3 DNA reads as TGTGCCAGCAGTTTGAGCGGGAGAGAGTACAATGAGCAGTTCTTC.

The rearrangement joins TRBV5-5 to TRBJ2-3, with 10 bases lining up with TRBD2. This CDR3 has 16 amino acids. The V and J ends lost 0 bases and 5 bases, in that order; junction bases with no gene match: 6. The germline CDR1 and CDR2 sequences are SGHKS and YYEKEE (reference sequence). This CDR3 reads CASSLELAGGGDTQYF. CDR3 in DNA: TGTGCCAGCAGCTTGGAATTAGCGGGGGGTGGAGATACGCAGTATTTT.

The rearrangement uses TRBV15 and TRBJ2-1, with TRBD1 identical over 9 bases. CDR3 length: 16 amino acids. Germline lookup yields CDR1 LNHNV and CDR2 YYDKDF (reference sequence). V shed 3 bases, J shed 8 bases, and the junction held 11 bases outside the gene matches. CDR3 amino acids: CATSSFRQGGRDEQFF. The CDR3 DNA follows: TGTGCCACCAGCAGTTTCAGACAGGGGGGTCGGGATGAGCAGTTCTTC.

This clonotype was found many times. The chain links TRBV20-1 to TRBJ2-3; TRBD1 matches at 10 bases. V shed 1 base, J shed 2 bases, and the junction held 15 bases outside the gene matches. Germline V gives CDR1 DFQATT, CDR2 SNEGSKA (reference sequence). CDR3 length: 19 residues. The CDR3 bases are TGCAGTGCTAGAGGGCTGGGACAGGGGCTAGCGGCAAACACAGATACGCAGTATTTT. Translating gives CSARGLGQGLAANTDTQYF.

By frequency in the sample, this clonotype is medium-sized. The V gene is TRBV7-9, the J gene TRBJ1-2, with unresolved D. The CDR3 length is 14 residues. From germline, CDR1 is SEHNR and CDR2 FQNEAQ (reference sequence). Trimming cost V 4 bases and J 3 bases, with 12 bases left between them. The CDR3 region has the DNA TGTGCCAGCAGCTCCTCCTCGGCCCACTATGGCTACACCTTC. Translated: CASSSSSAHYGYTF.

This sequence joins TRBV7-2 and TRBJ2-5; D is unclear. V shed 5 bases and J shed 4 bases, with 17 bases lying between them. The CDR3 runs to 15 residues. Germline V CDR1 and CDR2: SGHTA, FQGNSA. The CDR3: CASSPRPGRSETQYF. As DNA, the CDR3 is TGTGCCAGCAGCCCCCGTCCCGGTCGGTCAGAGACCCAGTACTTC.